This is a list of T cell receptor beta chains from one sample in a study of T cell responses to AZD1222 COVID-19 vaccine. Method: immunoSEQ multiplex PCR; TCRdb's copy keeps in-frame clones and lacks some. This table holds about 140,000 clones, around nine tenths found once. The material sequenced was peripheral blood, taken on day 0 of AZD1222 vaccination. Receptors originate from an adult in good health. CDR3s include the opening cysteine and the closing phenylalanine or tryptophan. The D gene is left open where the match is weak. Expanded clones get a size class; other rows say once, few or many, or leave the size out.

>TRBV10-3|TRBD1|TRBJ2-7|NA
TGTGCCATCAGTGAAAGGGACAGGGCTGCCGACGAGCAGTACTTC
CAISERDRAADEQYF
>TRBV30|NA|TRBJ1-2|NA
TGTGCCTATAACCTGGACCGCAGCGGCTATGGCTACACCTTC
CAYNLDRSGYGYTF
>TRBV9|NA|TRBJ2-3|NA
TGTGCCAGCAGCGTAGGCTCCGACTCGATCACAGATACGCAGTATTTT
CASSVGSDSITDTQYF
>TRBV5-4|NA|TRBJ1-1|NA
TGTGCCAGCAGCTTGGGATCCCCCAGGGTGGTCACTGAAGCTTTCTTT
CASSLGSPRVVTEAFF
>TRBV5-6|NA|TRBJ2-3|NA
TGTGCCAGCAGCTTTATCACAGATACGCAGTATTTT
CASSFITDTQYF
>TRBV19|NA|TRBJ1-6|once
TGTGCCAGTAGTATCAGCACGAATTCACCCCTCCACTTT
CASSISTNSPLHF
>TRBV9|NA|TRBJ2-7|once
TGTGCCAGCAGCGTAGAAGGCGGCCCCACCTACGAGCAGTACTTC
CASSVEGGPTYEQYF
>TRBV5-5|TRBD1|TRBJ2-3|NA
TGTGCCAGCAGCTCGACAGGGGGGGACGAGTATTTT
CASSSTGGDEYF
>TRBV5-1|NA|TRBJ2-7|NA
TGCGCCAGCAGCTTGGAGTCAGAGGCCTACGAGCAGTACTTC
CASSLESEAYEQYF
>TRBV29-1|TRBD1|TRBJ2-7|once
TGCAGCGTTGATCAGACAGGGGGGAACGAGCAGTACTTC
CSVDQTGGNEQYF